This TCR beta chain is drawn from a study of T cell responses to AZD1222 COVID-19 vaccine. Overall study: Pooling of second doses given at about 4 or about 12 weeks was done.

Per the germline V gene, CDR1 is SEHNR and CDR2 is FQNEAQ (reference sequence). Deletions cut 1 base from V and 0 bases from J, with 10 bases between. The CDR3 sequence is 16 residues long. This table comes from immunoSEQ multiplex PCR, and its TCRdb copy is limited to in-frame clones, with some not included. The table has about 170,000 clones, roughly 92% seen once. This chain uses TRBV7-9 with TRBJ2-1; TRBD2 is a possible D gene (6 bases). The sequenced sample was peripheral blood, obtained on day 0 of AZD1222 vaccination. This receptor was identified in an adult in good health. CDR3 sequence reads: CASSLVGGSSYNEQFF. As DNA, the CDR3 is TGTGCCAGCAGCTTAGTGGGGGGAAGCTCCTACAATGAGCAGTTCTTC.